This T cell receptor beta chain was found in a study of CD8+ T cells in alopecia areata. The wider study: Oral tofacitinib, 5 to 10 mg twice daily, was given in an open-label trial.

Study-wide results and caveats: On tofacitinib, scalp and blood still held many of the expanded lesional clones. Tofacitinib significantly brought down scalp clonality and expanded CD8+ clones among top 100.

On this clone: Its target is not known.

Described treatment: oral pan-JAK inhibitor, 5-10 mg twice daily. Obtained from alopecia areata patients were lesional scalp punch biopsies along with peripheral blood. cDNA reverse transcribed from extracted RNA served as the sequencing template. The repertoire was sequenced with immunoSEQ multiplex PCR; TCRdb's copy has only in-frame clones and lacks some. Of hundreds of thousands of clones detected, more than 55% appear once; the ten largest clones hold 1% to 1.5%. V gave up 4 bases and J gave up 0 bases, with 9 bases separating them. CDR1 is GTSNPN and CDR2 is SVGIG in the germline V gene (reference sequence). This CDR3 comprises 13 residues.

The receptor was derived from a human donor with alopecia areata. Sequencing used CD4+ T cells sorted from blood, obtained at approximately week 45, from a patient treated with tofacitinib. The chain combines TRBV30 with TRBJ1-1; D unclear. Written as DNA, the CDR3 is TGTGCCTGGACCGCCCCCATGAACACTGAAGCTTTCTTT. It encodes CAWTAPMNTEAFF.